This is a list of T cell receptor beta chains from one sample in a study of T cell responses to AZD1222 COVID-19 vaccine. Repertoires were generated with immunoSEQ multiplex PCR, while TCRdb's copy carries only in-frame clones and drops some. The data hold some 99,000 clones, with about nine tenths observed a single time. Sequencing used peripheral blood, obtained on day 0 of AZD1222 vaccination. The receptors stem from an adult in good health. Both conserved end residues are part of each CDR3. Clone size is not always given. Where it is, it says once, few, many or a class for expanded clones.

V: TRBV6-5
size: once
J: TRBJ1-1
CDR3: CASTRGDMNTEAFF

V: TRBV7-9
size: -
J: TRBJ2-7
CDR3: CASSQMGGRNEQYF

V: TRBV7-3
size: -
J: TRBJ2-1
CDR3: CASSPGVAGGLDEQFF

V: TRBV30
size: -
J: TRBJ1-3
CDR3: CAWSPDRVKTERNTIYF

V: TRBV18
size: -
J: TRBJ1-6
CDR3: CASSPAGAGGSPLHF

V: TRBV3-1/TRBV3-2
size: -
J: TRBJ2-1
CDR3: CASSQDREKGNEQFF

V: TRBV7-6
size: -
J: TRBJ1-3
CDR3: CASSLTQLLSGNTIYF

V: TRBV19
size: -
J: TRBJ1-5
CDR3: CASSRGQLNQPQHF

V: TRBV6-4
size: -
J: TRBJ1-2
CDR3: CASSDSLDSYGYTF

V: TRBV12-3/TRBV12-4
size: -
J: TRBJ1-5
CDR3: CASQGGSNQPQHF

V: TRBV10-2
size: -
J: TRBJ2-1
CDR3: CASSPGTGVGNEQFF

V: TRBV2
size: -
J: TRBJ1-1
CDR3: CASSERVNTEAFF

V: TRBV29-1
size: -
J: TRBJ1-5
CDR3: CSVVVQGNQPQHF

V: TRBV27
size: -
J: TRBJ1-5
CDR3: CASTLRGYSNQPQHF

V: TRBV12-3/TRBV12-4
size: -
J: TRBJ2-1
CDR3: CASVIAGVSQFF

V: TRBV2
size: -
J: TRBJ2-7
CDR3: CASSGTPSSYEQYF

V: TRBV5-6
size: once
J: TRBJ1-6
CDR3: CASSGGTGAYNSPLHF

V: TRBV5-1
size: -
J: TRBJ1-1
CDR3: CASAEQVYTEAFF

V: TRBV30
size: -
J: TRBJ1-6
CDR3: CAWSVYRINSPLHF

V: TRBV9
size: -
J: TRBJ2-1
CDR3: CASSVVGGDSYNEQFF

V: TRBV27
size: few
J: TRBJ1-5
CDR3: CASSLSSRGVGQPQHF

V: TRBV29-1
size: -
J: TRBJ1-2
CDR3: CSISGEHGYTF

V: TRBV5-1
size: -
J: TRBJ1-2
CDR3: CASSLDTRRDGYTF

V: TRBV4-1
size: few
J: TRBJ1-5
CDR3: CASSQDFGDPHQPQHF

V: TRBV6-5
size: once
J: TRBJ2-1
CDR3: CASSYSMQGYNEQFF

V: TRBV3-1/TRBV3-2
size: -
J: TRBJ1-1
CDR3: CASSQGEINTEAFF

V: TRBV18
size: -
J: TRBJ1-5
CDR3: CASSPGRDQPQHF

V: TRBV12-3/TRBV12-4
size: -
J: TRBJ2-5
CDR3: CASRVAGVETQYF

V: TRBV14
size: once
J: TRBJ2-1
CDR3: CASTPSLEGKQFF

V: TRBV5-1
size: -
J: TRBJ2-6
CDR3: CASSLDARYGANVLTF

V: TRBV12-3/TRBV12-4
size: -
J: TRBJ2-1
CDR3: CASSLRGHEQFF

V: TRBV13
size: -
J: TRBJ1-4
CDR3: CASSRWTGQGNEKLFF

V: TRBV7-3
size: -
J: TRBJ1-2
CDR3: CASSSTGNDYGYTF

V: TRBV3-1/TRBV3-2
size: -
J: TRBJ1-5
CDR3: CASSQDPQSGDQPQHF

V: TRBV6-2/TRBV6-3
size: -
J: TRBJ2-1
CDR3: CASSYRGGLTFF

V: TRBV2
size: -
J: TRBJ2-4
CDR3: CASRQGDIQYF

V: TRBV2
size: -
J: TRBJ1-5
CDR3: CASSAPRAGNNQPQHF

V: TRBV18
size: -
J: TRBJ2-7
CDR3: CASSPRESYEQYF

V: TRBV19
size: -
J: TRBJ1-2
CDR3: CASSISMGQIYGYTF

V: TRBV12-3/TRBV12-4
size: -
J: TRBJ2-2
CDR3: CASSPQTGELFF

V: TRBV7-6
size: -
J: TRBJ2-1
CDR3: CASSLDSASGGREQFF

V: TRBV11-2
size: -
J: TRBJ2-3
CDR3: CASRHRDRGADTQYF